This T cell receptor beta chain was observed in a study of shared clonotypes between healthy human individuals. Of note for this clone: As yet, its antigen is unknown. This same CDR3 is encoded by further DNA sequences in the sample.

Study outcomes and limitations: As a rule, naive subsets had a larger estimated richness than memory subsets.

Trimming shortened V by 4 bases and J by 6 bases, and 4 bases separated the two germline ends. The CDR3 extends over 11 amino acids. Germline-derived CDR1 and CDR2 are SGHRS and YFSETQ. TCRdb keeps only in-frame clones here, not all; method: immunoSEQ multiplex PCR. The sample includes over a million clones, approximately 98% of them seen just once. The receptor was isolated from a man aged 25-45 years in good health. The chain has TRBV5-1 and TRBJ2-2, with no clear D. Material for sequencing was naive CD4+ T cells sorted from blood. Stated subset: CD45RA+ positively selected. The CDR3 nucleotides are TGCGCCAGCAGCGCCCCCGGGGAGCTGTTTTTT. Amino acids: CASSAPGELFF. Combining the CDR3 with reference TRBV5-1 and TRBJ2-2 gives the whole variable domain KAGVTQTPRYLIKTRGQQVTLSCSPISGHRSVSWYQQTPGQGLQFLFEYFSETQRNKGNFPGRFSGRQFSNSRSEMNVSTLELGDSALYLCASSAPGELFFGEGSRLTVL.